Following are 4 T cell receptor beta chains from one sample sequenced in a study of T cell responses to AZD1222 COVID-19 vaccine. Data came from immunoSEQ multiplex PCR; TCRdb stores just in-frame clones and leaves some out. The table records about 110,000 clones, roughly 90% of them present only once. The source material was peripheral blood, sampled on day 0 of AZD1222 vaccination. These receptors all come from an adult in good health.

This clone has only a few counts. This chain links TRBV6-5 with TRBJ1-1, with D unresolved. Trimming removed 5 bases at V and 4 bases at J, with 14 bases between. Germline V gives CDR1 MNHEY, CDR2 SVGAGI. The CDR3 has 14 residues. The CDR3 bases are TGTGCCAGCAGTCCCGTGGTGGGTGGCACTGAAGCTTTCTTT. Encoded protein: CASSPVVGGTEAFF.

The chain uses TRBV6-5 and TRBJ2-7; D remains unclear. The germline CDR1 and CDR2 sequences are MNHEY and SVGAGI. This CDR3 has 13 amino acids. V was trimmed by 8 bases and J by 0 bases, leaving 11 bases between them. In DNA form, the CDR3 reads TGTGCCAGCTCTCTTGAGAGCTCCTACGAGCAGTACTTC. This sequence encodes CASSLESSYEQYF.

This chain links TRBV6-5 with TRBJ1-1; no definite D call. The CDR3 runs to 11 residues. Trimming shortened V by 8 bases and J by 4 bases, and 8 bases separated the two germline ends. CDR1 MNHEY and CDR2 SVGAGI come from the germline V gene. The CDR3 nucleotides are TGTGCCAGCCGGGAGGGCACTGAAGCTTTCTTT. It translates to CASREGTEAFF.

The rearrangement joins TRBV5-6 to TRBJ1-1, with D unresolved. Germline-derived CDR1 and CDR2 are SGHDT and YYEEEE. The V end was cut by 0 bases, the J end by 6 bases, with 12 bases between. This CDR3 region has 14 residues. The CDR3 protein is CASSLASVVPEAFF. The CDR3 bases are TGTGCCAGCAGCTTGGCCTCTGTAGTCCCTGAAGCTTTCTTT.